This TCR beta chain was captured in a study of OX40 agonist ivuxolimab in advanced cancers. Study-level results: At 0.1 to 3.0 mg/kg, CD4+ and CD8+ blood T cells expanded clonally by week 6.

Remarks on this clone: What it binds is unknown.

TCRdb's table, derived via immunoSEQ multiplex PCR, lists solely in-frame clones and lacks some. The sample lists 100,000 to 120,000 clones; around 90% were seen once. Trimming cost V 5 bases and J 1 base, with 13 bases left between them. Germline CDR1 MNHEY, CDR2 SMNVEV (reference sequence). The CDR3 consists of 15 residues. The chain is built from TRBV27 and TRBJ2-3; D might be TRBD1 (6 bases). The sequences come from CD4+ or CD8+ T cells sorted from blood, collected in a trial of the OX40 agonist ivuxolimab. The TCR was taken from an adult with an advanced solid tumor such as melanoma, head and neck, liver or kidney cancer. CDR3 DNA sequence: TGTGCCAGCAGTCCAGGGGCCAGTGGCACAGATACGCAGTATTTT. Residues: CASSPGASGTDTQYF.